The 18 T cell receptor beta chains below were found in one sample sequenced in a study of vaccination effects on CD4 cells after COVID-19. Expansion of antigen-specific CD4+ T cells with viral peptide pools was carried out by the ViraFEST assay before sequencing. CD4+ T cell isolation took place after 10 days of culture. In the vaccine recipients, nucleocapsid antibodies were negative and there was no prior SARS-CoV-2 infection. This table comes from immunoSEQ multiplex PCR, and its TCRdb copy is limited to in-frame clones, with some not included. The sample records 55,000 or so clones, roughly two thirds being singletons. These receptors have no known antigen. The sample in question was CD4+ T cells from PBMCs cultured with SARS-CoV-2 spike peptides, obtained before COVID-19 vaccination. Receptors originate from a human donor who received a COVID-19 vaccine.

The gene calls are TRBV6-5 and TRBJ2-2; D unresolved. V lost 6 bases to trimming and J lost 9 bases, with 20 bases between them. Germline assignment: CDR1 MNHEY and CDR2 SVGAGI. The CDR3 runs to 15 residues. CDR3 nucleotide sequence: TGTGCCAGCAGCCACGACCGGACGGACCGCCGGGAGCTGTTTTTT. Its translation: CASSHDRTDRRELFF.

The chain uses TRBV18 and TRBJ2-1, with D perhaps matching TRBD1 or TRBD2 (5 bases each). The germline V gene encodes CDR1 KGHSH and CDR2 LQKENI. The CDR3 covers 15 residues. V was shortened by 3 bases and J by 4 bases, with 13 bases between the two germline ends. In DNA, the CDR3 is TGTGCCAGCTCACCCTTAGGGACGGAATACAATGAGCAGTTCTTC. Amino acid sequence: CASSPLGTEYNEQFF. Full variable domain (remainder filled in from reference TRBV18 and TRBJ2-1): NAGVMQNPRHLVRRRGQEARLRCSPMKGHSHVYWYRQLPEEGLKFMVYLQKENIIDESGMPKERFSAEFPKEGPSILRIQQVVRGDSAAYFCASSPLGTEYNEQFFGPGTRLTVL.

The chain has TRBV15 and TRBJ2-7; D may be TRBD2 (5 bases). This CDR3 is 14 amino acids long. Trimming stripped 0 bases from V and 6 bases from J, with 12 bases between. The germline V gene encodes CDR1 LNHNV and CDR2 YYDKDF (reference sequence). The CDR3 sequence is CATSRDSRGPEQYF. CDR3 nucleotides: TGTGCCACCAGCAGAGATTCTCGGGGTCCCGAGCAGTACTTC.

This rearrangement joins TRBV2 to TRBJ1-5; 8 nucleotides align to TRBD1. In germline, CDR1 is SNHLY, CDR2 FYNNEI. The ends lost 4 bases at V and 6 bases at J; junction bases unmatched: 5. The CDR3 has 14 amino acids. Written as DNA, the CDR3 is TGTGCCAGCAGTGTCCAGGGGGCGATTCAGCCCCAGCATTTT. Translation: CASSVQGAIQPQHF.

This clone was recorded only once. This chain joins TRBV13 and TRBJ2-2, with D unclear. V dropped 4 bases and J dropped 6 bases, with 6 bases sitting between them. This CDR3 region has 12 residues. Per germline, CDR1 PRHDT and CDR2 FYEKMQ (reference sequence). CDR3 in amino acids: CASSSYPGELFF. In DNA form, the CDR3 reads TGTGCCAGCAGCTCCTATCCCGGGGAGCTGTTTTTT.

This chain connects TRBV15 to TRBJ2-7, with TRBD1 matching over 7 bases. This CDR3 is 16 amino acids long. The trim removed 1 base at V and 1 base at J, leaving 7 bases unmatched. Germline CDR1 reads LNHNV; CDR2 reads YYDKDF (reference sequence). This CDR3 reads CATSRGLSTGSYEQYF. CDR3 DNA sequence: TGTGCCACCAGCAGAGGCCTCTCGACAGGGTCCTACGAGCAGTACTTC.

DNA of the CDR3: TGTGCCAGCAGTATCTTCGTCCGGGACGGGAACACTGAAGCTTTCTTT. Protein: CASSIFVRDGNTEAFF. The chain recombines TRBV6-6 with TRBJ1-1, with a weak D call TRBD1 (5 bases). The germline gives CDR1 MNHNY, CDR2 SVGAGI (reference sequence). This CDR3 is 16 amino acids long. The ends were cut back, 5 bases at V and 1 base at J, with 17 bases in the middle.

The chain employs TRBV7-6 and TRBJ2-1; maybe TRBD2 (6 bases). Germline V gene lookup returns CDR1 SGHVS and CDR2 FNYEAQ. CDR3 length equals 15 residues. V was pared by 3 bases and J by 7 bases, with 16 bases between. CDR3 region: CASSLTGGAWNEQFF. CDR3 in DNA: TGTGCCAGCAGCTTGACGGGCGGGGCCTGGAATGAGCAGTTCTTC.

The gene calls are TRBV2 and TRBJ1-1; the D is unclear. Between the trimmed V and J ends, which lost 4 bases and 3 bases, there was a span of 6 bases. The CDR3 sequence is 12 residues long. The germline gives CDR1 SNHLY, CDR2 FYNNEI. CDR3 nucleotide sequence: TGTGCCAGCAGTGTTTGGGACACTGAAGCTTTCTTT. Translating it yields CASSVWDTEAFF.

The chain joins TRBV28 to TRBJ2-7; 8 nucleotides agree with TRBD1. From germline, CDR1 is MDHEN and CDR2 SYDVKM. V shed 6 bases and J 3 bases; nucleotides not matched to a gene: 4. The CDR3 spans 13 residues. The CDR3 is CASRPGQGYEQYF. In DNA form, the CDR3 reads TGTGCCAGCAGGCCAGGACAGGGCTACGAGCAGTACTTC.

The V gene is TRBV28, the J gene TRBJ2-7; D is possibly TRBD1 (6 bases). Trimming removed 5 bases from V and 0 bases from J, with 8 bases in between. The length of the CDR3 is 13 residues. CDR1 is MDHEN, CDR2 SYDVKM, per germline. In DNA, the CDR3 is TGTGCCAGCAGTACGGACAGCTCCTACGAGCAGTACTTC. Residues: CASSTDSSYEQYF.

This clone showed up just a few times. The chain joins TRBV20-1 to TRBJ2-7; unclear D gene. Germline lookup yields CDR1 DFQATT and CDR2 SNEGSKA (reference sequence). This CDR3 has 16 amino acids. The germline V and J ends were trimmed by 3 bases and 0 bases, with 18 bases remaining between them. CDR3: CSASGIGLSSSYEQYF. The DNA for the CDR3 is TGCAGTGCTAGTGGCATCGGGCTATCGAGCTCCTACGAGCAGTACTTC.

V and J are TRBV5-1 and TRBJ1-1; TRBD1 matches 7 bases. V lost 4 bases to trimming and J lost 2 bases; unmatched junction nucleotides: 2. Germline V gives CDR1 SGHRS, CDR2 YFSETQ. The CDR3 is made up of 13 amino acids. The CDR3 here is CASSRTGNTEAFF. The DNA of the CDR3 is TGCGCCAGCAGCAGGACAGGCAACACTGAAGCTTTCTTT.

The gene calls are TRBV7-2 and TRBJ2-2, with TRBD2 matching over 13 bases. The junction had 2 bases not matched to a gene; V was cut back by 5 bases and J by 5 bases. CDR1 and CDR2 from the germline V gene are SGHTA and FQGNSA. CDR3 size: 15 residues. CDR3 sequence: CASSPGLAGTGELFF. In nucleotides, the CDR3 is TGTGCCAGCAGCCCGGGACTAGCGGGAACCGGGGAGCTGTTTTTT.

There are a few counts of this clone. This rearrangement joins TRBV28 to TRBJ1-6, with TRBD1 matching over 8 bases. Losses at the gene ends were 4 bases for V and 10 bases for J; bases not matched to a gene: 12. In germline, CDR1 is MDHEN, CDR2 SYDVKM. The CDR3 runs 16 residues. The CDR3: CASSSLRQGAGSPLHF. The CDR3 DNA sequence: TGTGCCAGCAGTTCTTTGAGGCAGGGGGCTGGGTCACCCCTCCACTTT.

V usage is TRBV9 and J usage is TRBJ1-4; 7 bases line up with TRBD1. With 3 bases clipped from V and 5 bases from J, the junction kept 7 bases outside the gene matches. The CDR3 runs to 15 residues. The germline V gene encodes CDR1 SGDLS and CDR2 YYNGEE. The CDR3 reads CASSARQGANEKLFF. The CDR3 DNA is TGTGCCAGCAGCGCGCGACAGGGTGCAAATGAAAAACTGTTTTTT.

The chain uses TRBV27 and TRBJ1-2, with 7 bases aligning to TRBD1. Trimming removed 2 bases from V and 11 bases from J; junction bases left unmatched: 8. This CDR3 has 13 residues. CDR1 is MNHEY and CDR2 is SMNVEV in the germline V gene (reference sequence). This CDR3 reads CASSLRLGQPYTF. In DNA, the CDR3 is TGTGCCAGCAGTTTACGCTTGGGACAGCCTTACACCTTC.

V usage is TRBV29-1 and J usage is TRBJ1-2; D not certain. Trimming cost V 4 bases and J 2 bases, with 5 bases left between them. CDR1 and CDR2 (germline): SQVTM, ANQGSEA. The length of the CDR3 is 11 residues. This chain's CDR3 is CSVVSNYGYTF. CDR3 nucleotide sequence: TGCAGCGTTGTGTCCAACTATGGCTACACCTTC.